These 29 T cell receptor beta chains were all obtained from the same sample, sequenced in a study of T cells in Graves' hyperthyroidism and ophthalmopathy. Researchers amplified the TCR beta CDR3 regions from RNA transcripts. With the HTBI primer set, the TCR CDR3 went through a first round of RT-PCR. TCRdb processed the multiplex PCR reads anew with MiXCR; each CDR3 protein has one entry. The sample lists about 600,000 distinct CDR3 sequences, approximately 15% occurring once. The sequencing input was blood. These receptors were collected from a woman younger than 35 with Graves' ophthalmopathy.

Note on this clonotype: A much larger clone differs from this one at a single base, so this may be a read error. The V gene is TRBV7-9, the J gene TRBJ2-7; TRBD2 aligns across 8 bases. CDR1 SEHNR and CDR2 FQNEAQ come from the germline V gene (reference sequence). The ends lost 0 bases at V and 0 bases at J; junction bases unmatched: 10. The CDR3 consists of 18 residues. For the CDR3, the DNA is TGTGCCAGCAGCTTAGCGGGACGACCAGCGGGAGCCTCCTACGAGCAGTACTTC. It specifies CASSLAGRPAGASYEQYF.

The chain joins TRBV9 to TRBJ2-2, with D tentatively TRBD2 (6 bases). CDR1 and CDR2 from the germline V gene are SGDLS and YYNGEE. V was pared by 0 bases and J by 5 bases, with 17 bases between. This CDR3 comprises 17 residues. The CDR3, as DNA: TGTGCCAGCAGCGTAGAGGGAGCGGGTGGGGAGACCGGGGAGCTGTTTTTT. This sequence encodes CASSVEGAGGETGELFF.

This clonotype came up many times. The V call is TRBV7-2, the J call TRBJ1-1; D gene uncertain. V was trimmed by 5 bases and J by 11 bases, leaving 15 bases between them. The CDR3 contains 12 residues. Germline V gene lookup returns CDR1 SGHTA and CDR2 FQGNSA. The CDR3 here is CASSPALLWAFF. CDR3 nucleotides: TGTGCCAGCAGCCCAGCCCTTTTGTGGGCTTTCTTT.

This clonotype was seen at least ten times. The V gene is TRBV20-1, the J gene TRBJ1-4; possible D gene TRBD1, 5 bases. Trimming pared 0 bases from V and 3 bases from J, leaving 11 bases between. This CDR3 region has 15 residues. Germline V CDR1 and CDR2: DFQATT, SNEGSKA (reference sequence). CDR3 in amino acids: CSARDATVPNEKLFF. CDR3 coding DNA: TGCAGTGCTAGAGATGCGACAGTCCCTAATGAAAAACTGTTTTTT.

Here the CDR3 reads CASSLNSGRALSTDTQYF. The DNA of the CDR3 is TGTGCCAGCAGCTTAAATAGCGGGAGGGCCCTTTCCACAGATACGCAGTATTTT. The chain has TRBV11-3 and TRBJ2-3; 11 nucleotides agree with TRBD2. CDR3 length: 18 amino acids. V lost 2 bases, J lost 2 bases, and 9 bases stayed unmatched. CDR1 is SGHNT, CDR2 YENEEA, per germline.

This clonotype has a handful of counts. The V gene is TRBV4-3, the J gene TRBJ2-1, with D possibly being TRBD2 (6 bases). Trimming left V 1 base short and J 4 bases short, with 11 bases between. The CDR3 has 15 residues. Germline loops: CDR1 LGHNA, CDR2 YSLEER. Written as DNA, the CDR3 is TGCGCCAGCAGCCAAGGTCCTAGCGAATACAATGAGCAGTTCTTC. Its translation is CASSQGPSEYNEQFF.

This clonotype was detected a few times. Since a much larger clone is just one base distant, this may be a read error. Here the CDR3 reads CANSLYATNYGYTF. The CDR3 DNA reads as TGTGCCAACAGCTTATATGCAACTAACTATGGCTACACCTTC. The V call is TRBV7-9, the J call TRBJ1-2; D remains ambiguous. This CDR3 is 14 amino acids long. The V gene's germline CDR1 is SEHNR and CDR2 FQNEAQ (reference sequence).

The chain couples TRBV20-1 to TRBJ2-6; D unclear. The CDR3 is made up of 16 amino acids. Trimming took 3 bases from V and 0 from J, leaving 12 bases between them. The germline CDR1 and CDR2 sequences are DFQATT and SNEGSKA (reference sequence). CDR3 coding DNA: TGCAGTGCTAGGTCCCAAGACGACTCTGGGGCCAACGTCCTGACTTTC. Translation: CSARSQDDSGANVLTF.

This clonotype came up many times. The V call is TRBV27, the J call TRBJ2-3, with 10 bases fitting TRBD2. Germline CDR1 MNHEY, CDR2 SMNVEV (reference sequence). CDR3 size: 15 residues. J gave up 6 bases and V 5 bases, and 8 bases lay outside the gene matches. The CDR3 is CASSRGGSGRDTQYF. CDR3 sequence (DNA): TGTGCCAGCAGTCGGGGGGGTAGCGGGAGGGATACGCAGTATTTT.

This clonotype occurred many times. The chain uses TRBV3-1 and TRBJ2-3; D may be TRBD2 (7 bases). V was clipped by 0 bases and J by 0 bases, with 10 bases between them. The CDR3 spans 16 residues. In germline, CDR1 is LGHDT, CDR2 YNNKEL (reference sequence). For the CDR3, the DNA is TGTGCCAGCAGCCAAGATTGGGGGGGCAGCACAGATACGCAGTATTTT. This encodes CASSQDWGGSTDTQYF.

CDR3 DNA sequence: TGTGCCAGCAGGAGGCGGACTAGTAGGGGTACCCAGTACTTC. Its protein product is CASRRRTSRGTQYF. The genes are TRBV27 and TRBJ2-5; 7 bases agree with TRBD2. The germline gives CDR1 MNHEY, CDR2 SMNVEV (reference sequence). This CDR3 has 14 amino acids. V shed 6 bases, J shed 8 bases, and the junction held 12 bases outside the gene matches.

The rearrangement uses TRBV4-3 and TRBJ2-1, with 9 bases aligning to TRBD2. J lost 9 bases, V lost 0 bases, and 18 bases had no gene match. The CDR3 extends over 19 amino acids. Germline CDR1 LGHNA, CDR2 YSLEER. The DNA of the CDR3 is TGCGCCAGCAGCCAAGAGGATACGGGGGCTAGCGGGATTTCTTTTGAGCAGTTCTTC. It specifies CASSQEDTGASGISFEQFF.

This clonotype came up many times. The genes are TRBV12-3 or TRBV12-4 and TRBJ2-3, with 12 nucleotides matching TRBD2. The CDR3 runs 21 residues. With V trimmed by 1 base and J by 4 bases, 18 bases remained unmatched. This CDR3 reads CASSLEPLGLAGRGGADTQYF. Written as DNA, the CDR3 is TGTGCCAGCAGTTTAGAACCCCTTGGACTAGCGGGGAGAGGGGGCGCAGATACGCAGTATTTT.

This clonotype was seen many times. The chain links TRBV6-2 or TRBV6-3 to TRBJ2-7, with D possibly TRBD2 on 6 matching bases. The V gene's germline CDR1 is MNHEY and CDR2 SVGEGT. This CDR3 comprises 16 residues. V gave up 5 bases and J gave up 1 base, with 18 bases separating them. The CDR3 coding sequence is TGTGCCAGCAGTCAAACGGGACTCCCAAGTTCCTACGAGCAGTACTTC. Amino acid sequence: CASSQTGLPSSYEQYF.

This clonotype was detected only a few times. V is TRBV12-3 or TRBV12-4 and J is TRBJ2-5; D assignment may be TRBD1 or TRBD2 (5 bases each). V lost 2 bases to trimming and J lost 5 bases, with 12 bases between them. The CDR3 length is 14 residues. The CDR3 protein is CASSLRRREETQYF. The CDR3 DNA follows: TGTGCCAGCAGTTTACGACGCAGGGAGGAGACCCAGTACTTC.

The chain carries TRBV5-6 and TRBJ1-5; D uncertain. The CDR3 runs 13 residues. CDR1 and CDR2 from the germline V gene are SGHDT and YYEEEE. The ends were cut back, 2 bases at V and 5 bases at J, with 8 bases in the middle. The CDR3, as DNA: TGTGCCAGCAGCTTCTCGTCGGATCAGCCCCAGCATTTT. Amino acid sequence: CASSFSSDQPQHF.

The sample holds many counts of this clonotype. The chain recombines TRBV2 with TRBJ1-4; possibly TRBD1 for D (5 bases). The length of the CDR3 is 14 residues. Deletions cut 5 bases from V and 6 bases from J, with 13 bases between. Germline CDR1 is SNHLY and CDR2 is FYNNEI. The CDR3 sequence is CASSPTEGDEKLFF. The CDR3 DNA is TGTGCCAGCAGTCCGACAGAGGGCGATGAAAAACTGTTTTTT.

The genes are TRBV9 and TRBJ1-2, with 10 bases aligning to TRBD1. The ends lost 4 bases at V and 0 bases at J; junction bases unmatched: 6. The CDR3 covers 16 residues. Germline V gene sequence: CDR1 SGDLS, CDR2 YYNGEE. CDR3 residues: CASSQSGQGANYGYTF. In DNA form, the CDR3 reads TGTGCCAGCAGCCAATCTGGACAGGGGGCTAACTATGGCTACACCTTC.

The V and J genes are TRBV4-1 and TRBJ2-1; no clear D. V gave up 0 bases and J gave up 2 bases, with 5 bases separating them. Germline CDR1 is MGHRA and CDR2 is YSYEKL. This CDR3 has 14 amino acids. This CDR3 is CASSQERPYNEQFF. CDR3 in DNA: TGCGCCAGCAGCCAAGAGAGGCCCTACAATGAGCAGTTCTTC.

At least ten counts were recorded for this clonotype. The J gene is TRBJ2-1, the V gene TRBV30; TRBD2 matches 12 bases. CDR3 size: 17 residues. Germline V gene lookup returns CDR1 GTSNPN and CDR2 SVGIG (reference sequence). V was clipped by 0 bases and J by 10 bases; unmatched bases: 13. This chain's CDR3 is CAWSVGPTSGRSSEQFF. In DNA form, the CDR3 reads TGTGCCTGGAGTGTGGGGCCGACTAGCGGGAGAAGTAGCGAGCAGTTCTTC.

This clonotype was observed at least ten times. The chain employs TRBV20-1 and TRBJ1-2, with D possibly being TRBD1 (6 bases). This CDR3 is 15 amino acids long. CDR1 is DFQATT, CDR2 SNEGSKA, per germline (reference sequence). Trimming stripped 3 bases from V and 3 bases from J, with 17 bases between. The CDR3 is CSASPHQGLDYGYTF. CDR3 nucleotide sequence: TGCAGTGCTAGCCCACACCAGGGGTTAGACTATGGCTACACCTTC.

This clonotype was recorded a few times. The V and J genes are TRBV19 and TRBJ2-6, with 7 bases lining up with TRBD1. V shed 6 bases and J 2 bases; nucleotides not matched to a gene: 4. CDR1 and CDR2 (germline): LNHDA, SQIVND (reference sequence). This CDR3 has 15 amino acids. CDR3 sequence reads: CASSPGQPGANVLTF. In DNA form, the CDR3 reads TGTGCCAGTAGCCCGGGACAGCCTGGGGCCAACGTCCTGACTTTC. Variable domain in full (rest from reference TRBV19 and TRBJ2-6): DGGITQSPKYLFRKEGQNVTLSCEQNLNHDAMYWYRQDPGQGLRLIYYSQIVNDFQKGDIAEGYSVSREKKESFPLTVTSAQKNPTAFYLCASSPGQPGANVLTFGAGSRLTVL.

As to this clonotype: A much larger clone lies a single base off, so this may be a read error. V usage is TRBV12-3 or TRBV12-4 and J usage is TRBJ2-7; no reliable D call. The CDR3 covers 13 residues. CDR3 coding DNA: TGTGCCAGCAGTTTTGGTAGCTCGTACGAGCGGTACTTC. Translating gives CASSFGSSYERYF.

The table lists this clonotype with a few counts. CDR3 in amino acids: CASSYAPAGELFF. In DNA form, the CDR3 reads TGTGCCAGCAGTTACGCCCCAGCCGGGGAGCTGTTTTTT. The genes are TRBV6-2 or TRBV6-3 and TRBJ2-2; D gene uncertain. V lost 2 bases and J lost 6, with 7 bases in between. Germline values: CDR1 MNHEY, CDR2 SVGEGT. The CDR3 has 13 amino acids.

The gene calls are TRBV11-2 and TRBJ2-5, with TRBD1 matching over 8 bases. V was pared by 5 bases and J by 3 bases, with 5 bases of the junction left unmatched. Germline V CDR1 and CDR2: SGHAT, FQNNGV. The CDR3 covers 14 residues. The CDR3 region has the DNA TGTGCCAGCAGCATGTGGACAGGGAAAGAGACCCAGTACTTC. Its protein is CASSMWTGKETQYF.

The V and J genes are TRBV4-2 and TRBJ2-2; 8 bases agree with TRBD2. With V trimmed by 0 bases and J by 3 bases, 6 bases remained unmatched. This CDR3 has 17 amino acids. Germline V gives CDR1 LGHNA, CDR2 YNFKEQ. The CDR3 loop reads CASSQDQAGGDTGELFF. Written as DNA, the CDR3 is TGTGCCAGCAGCCAAGACCAGGCGGGAGGTGACACCGGGGAGCTGTTTTTT.

This clonotype was seen repeatedly, ten times or more. This chain links TRBV2 with TRBJ2-1; D gene unclear. This CDR3 contains 13 residues. V dropped 7 bases and J dropped 3 bases, with 10 bases sitting between them. Germline V CDR1 and CDR2: SNHLY, FYNNEI. CDR3 in amino acids: CASISTGYNEQFF. The CDR3 DNA reads TGTGCCAGCATCTCTACTGGCTACAATGAGCAGTTCTTC.

This clonotype was seen more than once but under ten times. The chain uses TRBV11-3 and TRBJ1-1; 8 bases are shared with TRBD1. CDR3 length: 14 residues. V lost 0 bases, J lost 7 bases, and 4 bases stayed unmatched. Germline CDR1 SGHNT, CDR2 YENEEA. This chain's CDR3 is CASSLETGENEAFF. As DNA, the CDR3 is TGTGCCAGCAGCTTAGAGACAGGGGAGAATGAAGCTTTCTTT. Based on the CDR3 plus reference TRBV11-3 and TRBJ1-1, the full variable domain is EAGVVQSPRYKIIEKKQPVAFWCNPISGHNTLYWYLQNLGQGPELLIRYENEEAVDDSQLPKDRFSAERLKGVDSTLKIQPAELGDSAVYLCASSLETGENEAFFGQGTRLTVV.

Ten or more counts support this clonotype. V is TRBV28 and J is TRBJ1-2; D unclear. Germline-derived CDR1 and CDR2 are MDHEN and SYDVKM. This CDR3 is 12 amino acids long. V was shortened by 1 base and J by 3 bases, with 3 bases between the two germline ends. CDR3 region: CASSLSDYGYTF. The CDR3 bases are TGTGCCAGCAGTTTATCGGACTATGGCTACACCTTC.